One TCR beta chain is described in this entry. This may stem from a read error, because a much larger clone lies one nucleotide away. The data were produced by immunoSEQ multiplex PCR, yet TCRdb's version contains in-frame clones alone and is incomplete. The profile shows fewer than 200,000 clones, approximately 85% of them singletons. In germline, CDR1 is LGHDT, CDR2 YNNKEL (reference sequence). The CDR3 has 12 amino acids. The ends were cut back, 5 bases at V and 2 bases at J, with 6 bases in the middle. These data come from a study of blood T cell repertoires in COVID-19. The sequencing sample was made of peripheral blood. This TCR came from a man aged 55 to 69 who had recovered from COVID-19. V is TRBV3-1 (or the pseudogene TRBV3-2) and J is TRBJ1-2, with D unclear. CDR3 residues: CASSGSNYGYTF. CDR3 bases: TGTGCCAGCAGCGGGAGCAACTATGGCTACACCTTC.